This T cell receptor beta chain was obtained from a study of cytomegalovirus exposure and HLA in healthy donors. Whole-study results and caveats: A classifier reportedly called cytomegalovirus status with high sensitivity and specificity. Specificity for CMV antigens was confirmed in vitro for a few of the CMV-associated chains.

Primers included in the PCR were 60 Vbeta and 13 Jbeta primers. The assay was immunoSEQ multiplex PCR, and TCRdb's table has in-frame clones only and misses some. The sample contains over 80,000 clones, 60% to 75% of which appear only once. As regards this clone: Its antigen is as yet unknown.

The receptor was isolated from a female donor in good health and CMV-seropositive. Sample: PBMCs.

The CDR3 coding sequence is TGTGCCAGCAGCTTCCAGTCAGATACGCAGTATTTT. The encoded protein is CASSFQSDTQYF. The rearrangement joins TRBV7-3 to TRBJ2-3, with no clear D. This CDR3 spans 12 amino acids. The germline gives CDR1 SGHTA, CDR2 FQGTGA. Trimming left V 3 bases short and J 4 bases short, with 5 bases between.